Detailed here is one TCR beta chain. The antigen remains unidentified. This entry belongs to a study of cytomegalovirus exposure and HLA in healthy donors. General study results and limits: The number of N-insertions in an Asian-associated ancestry cluster was reportedly below the approximately 690-donor mean in a later analysis.

PCR amplification relied on 60 Vbeta primers (plus 13 Jbeta primers). Clones were sequenced by immunoSEQ multiplex PCR, and TCRdb holds only the in-frame ones, with some missing. Among fewer than 150,000 clones listed, approximately 80% were seen once. The receptor's source is a man aged 50 to 60 in good health and CMV-seropositive. Input material: PBMCs.

The CDR3 DNA follows: TGTGCCAGCAGCCCCAGGAGGGGGCTAATCCCAGATACGCAGTATTTT. This translates into CASSPRRGLIPDTQYF. This rearrangement joins TRBV5-8 to TRBJ2-3; D possibly corresponds to TRBD1 (7 bases). Germline CDR1 SGHTS, CDR2 YDEGEE. CDR3 length equals 16 residues. Trimming cost V 4 bases and J 4 bases, with 19 bases left between them.